The entry below describes one T cell receptor beta chain. This clone was counted between two and nine times. The antigen it binds to is not known. No much larger clone exists at a distance of one base, and base qualities are not known. The entire isolated RNA was reverse transcribed using the High Capacity cDNA Reverse Transcription Kit, and thus expressed TCRB transcripts were sequenced. Deep immunoSEQ sequencing was applied to naive, central memory and regulatory T cell samples, giving an average of roughly 3.5 million total reads per sample. Sorted cells were lysed in RLT buffer and RNA was extracted with DNase-treated RNeasy Micro or Mini kits, depending on cell number. Each cell subset was processed separately to prevent cross-contamination, with patient and healthy donor samples processed together. TCRB sequences were amplified from cDNA with the immunoSEQ multiplex PCR, producing 87-bp fragments spanning the CDR3 region. Sequencing of the amplicons was done on the Illumina HiSeq platform. Per the authors' processing: Synthetic template baselines were used to correct PCR bias computationally, reads within Hamming distance 2 were collapsed, and singletons that could not be merged were discarded. By aligning reads against IMGT, V, D and J genes, CDR3 length, and insertions or deletions at six rearrangement sites were assigned. Within each subset, clonotype counts were normalized to sorted cell number, after which true diversity and Gini coefficients were computed with the tcR R package. The overlap coefficient, calculated on TCRB nucleotide sequences, was used to measure repertoire sharing. What TCRdb holds here is the immuneACCESS table cut down to in-frame rearrangements. Part of the clones is not present; checked against another copy, under half of the missing clones reflect an unresolved V gene, and the others are unexplained. The V and J calls and clone size are taken from that table; D and trimming were inferred from the DNA. The sample table lists 120,000 to 150,000 clones, 10% to 15% of them with a count of one. The top ten hold around 1.4% of the sample.

These data originate in a study of beta chain features in type 1 diabetes (dated by TCRdb to 2016 to 2019). Concerning the study at large: Patients and healthy donors did not differ in mean age, gender distribution, total cell number or subset yield. A total of roughly 100 million sorted cells were examined across all samples, and the number of cells per subset was strongly correlated with RNA yield. In the study, recently diagnosed type 1 diabetes patients and matched healthy donors were compared on the TCRB repertoires of their sorted circulating CD4+ T cell subsets. Naive and central memory subsets were obtained from all 28 donors, but regulatory and stem cell-like memory subsets were isolated from only 8 patients and 8 healthy donors.

Trimming at the junction amounts to 1 base on V and 9 bases on J, and the germline ends lie 4 bases apart. Spanning cysteine to phenylalanine, the CDR3 consists of 10 amino acids. The read is trimmed to its CDR3 DNA, 30 bases read in frame from base 1. CDR1 and CDR2 (SNHLY, FYNNEI) derive from the germline V gene. Study-wide conclusions, independent of this receptor: At VDJ recombination sites, patients with type 1 diabetes made fewer insertions and deleted more nucleotides, a pattern implying thymic rearrangement abnormalities. PCR may preferentially amplify shorter templates, but because patient and control samples were amplified and corrected together, any resulting skew would affect both groups equally. HLA sub-analyses involved small numbers of individuals, so any influence of HLA type on TCRB rearrangement remained unresolved. Naive, central memory and regulatory TCRB repertoires appeared more similar among patients than among healthy donors. A moderate but significant shortening of TCRB CDR3 length was observed in type 1 diabetes patients in all four CD4+ subsets. Because cDNA was sequenced instead of genomic DNA, activated cells with high expression could be over-represented, although the groups did not differ in activation or CD3 levels.

From each donor, a single peripheral blood sample of about 116 mL on average was drawn into heparinised tubes. Naive, central memory, regulatory and stem cell-like memory CD4+ T cells were sorted on a BD FACSAria II using a panel including CD45RO, CCR7, CD25, CD127, CD95 and CD27. All sorted populations exceeded 98% purity. PBMCs were separated immediately by Lymphoprep density gradient centrifugation and were stained directly, without being cultured. To minimize batch effects, samples were stained and sorted in pairs, one healthy donor with one patient per experiment. The sample consisted of central memory CD4+ T cells from blood. Recombination connected TRBV2 to TRBJ2-7; no D gene is confidently identified. This clonotype originated in a man in his late teens or twenties with type 1 diabetes. The DNA sequence is as follows: TGTGCCAGCAGTGAAGGACCGCAGTACTTC. This translates into CASSEGPQYF.